The 27 T cell receptor beta chains below were found in one sample sequenced in a study of blood T cell repertoires in COVID-19. Libraries were prepared by immunoSEQ multiplex PCR; TCRdb keeps only in-frame clonotypes and omits some of them. The sample holds approximately 250,000 clones, around 90% seen once. Sequenced material: PBMCs or T cells enriched from blood (not recorded which). The receptors stem from a woman aged 25 to 39 with acute COVID-19.

The chain uses TRBV6-4 and TRBJ2-3; D may be TRBD2 (6 bases). This CDR3 spans 14 amino acids. Germline CDR1 reads MRHNA; CDR2 reads SNTAGT. The V gene lost 9 bases and the J gene lost 6 bases, with 19 bases spanning the gap. The CDR3 region is CARSSAGSRDTQYF. The CDR3 bases are TGTGCCAGGAGTAGCGCGGGGTCGAGGGATACGCAGTATTTT.

The chain has TRBV6-5 and TRBJ2-1; D might be TRBD2 (5 bases). The CDR3 totals 12 residues. Trimming took 8 bases from V and 10 from J, leaving 15 bases between them. Per the germline V gene, CDR1 is MNHEY and CDR2 is SVGAGI. In DNA form, the CDR3 reads TGTGCCAGCGGAAACCCGGGAACCGAGCAGTTCTTC. As protein: CASGNPGTEQFF.

The CDR3 loop is CASSISAGSHANEKLFF. The CDR3 nucleotides read TGTGCCAGTAGTATTTCCGCGGGCAGTCACGCTAATGAAAAACTGTTTTTT. J is TRBJ1-4 and V is TRBV19; no definite D call. Trimming took 3 bases from V and 3 from J, leaving 17 bases between them. CDR1 and CDR2 from the germline V gene are LNHDA and SQIVND (reference sequence). The CDR3 spans 17 residues.

The genes are TRBV6-5 and TRBJ2-7; 12 positions agree with TRBD2. This CDR3 comprises 15 residues. V shed 5 bases, J shed 2 bases, and the junction held 4 bases outside the gene matches. Germline V CDR1 and CDR2: MNHEY, SVGAGI. CDR3 DNA: TGTGCCAGCAGTAGCCGGACTAGCGGGGCCTACGAGCAGTACTTC. Encoded protein: CASSSRTSGAYEQYF.

The chain links TRBV5-1 to TRBJ2-6; no firm D call. Per the germline V gene, CDR1 is SGHRS and CDR2 is YFSETQ. The ends were cut back, 0 bases at V and 0 bases at J, with 4 bases in the middle. The CDR3 spans 15 residues. The CDR3 sequence is CASSLAVSGANVLTF. The DNA of the CDR3 is TGCGCCAGCAGCTTGGCGGTCTCTGGGGCCAACGTCCTGACTTTC.

V gene TRBV19 combines with J gene TRBJ2-4, with 9 bases lining up with TRBD2. The CDR3 loop spans 17 amino acids. V was pared by 5 bases and J by 7 bases, with 15 bases of the junction left unmatched. Germline V CDR1 and CDR2: LNHDA, SQIVND (reference sequence). CDR3 in DNA: TGTGCCAGTAGTGGATCTAGCGGGACCGGGACCACGAACATTCAGTACTTC. As protein: CASSGSSGTGTTNIQYF. The complete variable domain, with remaining parts taken from reference TRBV19 and TRBJ2-4, reads DGGITQSPKYLFRKEGQNVTLSCEQNLNHDAMYWYRQDPGQGLRLIYYSQIVNDFQKGDIAEGYSVSREKKESFPLTVTSAQKNPTAFYLCASSGSSGTGTTNIQYFGAGTRLSVL.

The chain employs TRBV7-9 and TRBJ1-4; 8 bases fit TRBD1. The CDR3 is made up of 14 amino acids. V dropped 4 bases and J dropped 7; count of bases not matched to a gene: 5. CDR1 and CDR2 from the germline V gene are SEHNR and FQNEAQ (reference sequence). CDR3 nucleotides: TGTGCCAGCAGCTCGGACAGGGAAGGTGAAAAACTGTTTTTT. It translates to CASSSDREGEKLFF.

The chain couples TRBV29-1 to TRBJ2-3; D unclear. The ends were cut back, 8 bases at V and 2 bases at J, with 14 bases in the middle. Germline V gene lookup returns CDR1 SQVTM and CDR2 ANQGSEA. The length of the CDR3 is 13 residues. The CDR3 nucleotides are TGCAGCTCCGGCCAACAGTCCACAGATACGCAGTATTTT. It translates to CSSGQQSTDTQYF.

CDR3 protein: CASSYDLGVDQPQHF. The CDR3 DNA reads as TGTGCCAGCAGTTACGATCTCGGGGTGGATCAGCCCCAGCATTTT. The chain links TRBV6-2 or TRBV6-3 to TRBJ1-5; D unclear. Germline CDR1 reads MNHEY; CDR2 reads SVGEGT. The CDR3 sequence is 15 residues long. Trimming cost V 2 bases and J 5 bases, with 13 bases left between them.

The chain uses TRBV24-1 and TRBJ1-3; tentatively, D is TRBD1 (6 bases). CDR3 length equals 16 residues. The germline V and J ends were trimmed by 4 bases and 0 bases, with 12 bases remaining between them. Germline V gene lookup returns CDR1 KGHDR and CDR2 SFDVKD. This chain's CDR3 is CATSEQGQSSGNTIYF. CDR3 DNA sequence: TGTGCCACCAGTGAGCAAGGACAGTCCTCTGGAAACACCATATATTTT.

The chain recombines TRBV9 with TRBJ2-7; D is unclear. Between the trimmed V and J ends, which lost 0 bases and 5 bases, there was a span of 9 bases. The germline V gene has CDR1 SGDLS and CDR2 YYNGEE. CDR3 size: 13 residues. The CDR3 region is CASSVEQFNEQYF. The CDR3 DNA reads TGTGCCAGCAGCGTAGAACAGTTCAACGAGCAGTACTTC. The full variable domain, rest sourced from reference TRBV9 and TRBJ2-7, is DSGVTQTPKHLITATGQRVTLRCSPRSGDLSVYWYQQSLDQGLQFLIQYYNGEERAKGNILERFSAQQFPDLHSELNLSSLELGDSALYFCASSVEQFNEQYFGPGTRLTVT.

The V gene is TRBV28, the J gene TRBJ1-4; D remains unclear. Germline CDR1 and CDR2: MDHEN and SYDVKM. CDR3 length: 14 residues. Trimming cost V 3 bases and J 6 bases, with 11 bases left between them. This CDR3 reads CASSFVEADEKLFF. For the CDR3, the DNA is TGTGCCAGCAGTTTTGTCGAGGCTGATGAAAAACTGTTTTTT. Full variable domain (missing parts from reference TRBV28 and TRBJ1-4): DVKVTQSSRYLVKRTGEKVFLECVQDMDHENMFWYRQDPGLGLRLIYFSYDVKMKEKGDIPEGYSVSREKKERFSLILESASTNQTSMYLCASSFVEADEKLFFGSGTQLSVL.

The chain joins TRBV4-2 to TRBJ2-3, with 8 bases that match TRBD1. The trim removed 0 bases at V and 8 bases at J, leaving 4 bases unmatched. Germline CDR1 and CDR2: LGHNA and YNFKEQ. The CDR3 is 14 amino acids. CDR3 residues: CASSQDGDRFTQYF. CDR3 nucleotides: TGTGCCAGCAGCCAAGATGGGGACAGGTTTACGCAGTATTTT.

In this sample, this clone turned up once. V usage is TRBV30 and J usage is TRBJ1-1; no definite D call. The CDR3 length is 13 residues. CDR1 and CDR2 from the germline V gene are GTSNPN and SVGIG (reference sequence). V lost 5 bases and J lost 2, with 12 bases in between. CDR3 loop: CAWDSRINTEAFF. The CDR3 region has the DNA TGTGCCTGGGACTCGAGGATTAACACTGAAGCTTTCTTT. Using reference TRBV30 and TRBJ1-1 for the parts outside the CDR3, the full variable domain is SQTIHQWPATLVQPVGSPLSLECTVEGTSNPNLYWYRQAAGRGLQLLFYSVGIGQISSEVPQNLSASRPQDRQFILSSKKLLLSDSGFYLCAWDSRINTEAFFGQGTRLTVV.

The chain joins TRBV2 to TRBJ2-7; D perhaps matches TRBD1 (6 bases). There are 13 residues in the CDR3. Germline CDR1 SNHLY, CDR2 FYNNEI. Trimming cost V 5 bases and J 3 bases, with 11 bases left between them. The CDR3 is CASSQGRSYEQYF. The CDR3 region has the DNA TGTGCCAGCAGTCAGGGGCGTAGCTACGAGCAGTACTTC.

The rearrangement joins TRBV4-3 to TRBJ2-1; 10 bases match TRBD2. V shed 9 bases and J 7 bases; nucleotides not matched to a gene: 9. Looked up from germline, CDR1 is LGHNA and CDR2 is YSLEER. CDR3 size: 14 residues. As DNA, the CDR3 is TGCGCCAGTAGACCGGCTAGCGGGAGTAATGAGCAGTTCTTC. Translated, it gives CASRPASGSNEQFF.

Notes on this clone: Other DNA sequences in this sample translate to the same CDR3. V gene TRBV27 combines with J gene TRBJ2-1; TRBD2 agrees at 10 bases. Germline loops: CDR1 MNHEY, CDR2 SMNVEV (reference sequence). The J segment lost 7 bases and the V segment lost 3 bases, leaving 6 bases of the junction unmatched. The CDR3 is made up of 15 amino acids. CDR3 protein: CASSFGLAGVNEQFF. CDR3 DNA: TGTGCCAGCAGTTTTGGGCTAGCGGGAGTGAATGAGCAGTTCTTC.

The chain joins TRBV5-4 to TRBJ2-7, with TRBD2 matching over 14 bases. V lost 2 bases to trimming and J lost 6 bases; unmatched junction nucleotides: 4. Germline-derived CDR1 and CDR2 are SGHNT and YYREEE (reference sequence). The CDR3 runs to 15 residues. The CDR3 sequence: CASSLPGTSGSEQYF. The DNA for the CDR3 is TGTGCCAGCAGCTTACCGGGGACTAGCGGGAGCGAGCAGTACTTC.

The rearrangement joins TRBV28 to TRBJ2-2, with TRBD2 matching 8 bases. This CDR3 spans 19 amino acids. The germline CDR1 and CDR2 sequences are MDHEN and SYDVKM. V lost 6 bases and J lost 2; bases outside the gene matches: 17. The CDR3 region has the DNA TGTGCCAGCAGCCCCACCGCCTTTACTAGCGGAGGAAACACCGGGGAGCTGTTTTTT. Protein product: CASSPTAFTSGGNTGELFF.

The gene calls are TRBV19 and TRBJ1-6, with 7 bases identical to TRBD1. V lost 5 bases and J lost 9; bases outside the gene matches: 10. CDR3 size: 15 residues. The V gene's germline CDR1 is LNHDA and CDR2 SQIVND (reference sequence). CDR3 amino acids: CASSDTGEPGSPLHF. The CDR3 DNA reads TGTGCCAGTAGTGATACAGGGGAACCGGGTTCACCCCTCCACTTT.

The chain is built from TRBV4-1 and TRBJ1-4; maybe TRBD1 (5 bases). Germline CDR1 reads MGHRA; CDR2 reads YSYEKL. CDR3 size: 16 residues. V was clipped by 0 bases and J by 8 bases, with 16 bases between them. The DNA of the CDR3 is TGCGCCAGCAGCCAAGATGGGGCAGTGTGGGGAGAAAAACTGTTTTTT. This sequence encodes CASSQDGAVWGEKLFF.

About this clone itself: Other DNA sequences in the same sample also yield this CDR3. The chain carries TRBV28 and TRBJ1-1; D gene unclear. This CDR3 is 13 amino acids long. V lost 3 bases and J 2 bases, leaving 7 bases between the germline ends. Germline V gives CDR1 MDHEN, CDR2 SYDVKM. The CDR3 loop is CASSFNLNTEAFF. DNA of the CDR3: TGTGCCAGCAGTTTCAACCTAAACACTGAAGCTTTCTTT.

V and J are TRBV6-5 and TRBJ2-7, with D perhaps TRBD1 (6 bases). CDR3 length equals 13 residues. Germline values: CDR1 MNHEY, CDR2 SVGAGI. Trimming took 8 bases from V and 2 from J, leaving 13 bases between them. CDR3 residues: CASLQDSPYEQYF. The CDR3 bases are TGTGCCAGCCTTCAGGACAGCCCCTACGAGCAGTACTTC.

The rearrangement joins TRBV9 to TRBJ2-3; TRBD2 matches 8 bases. Trimming at V came to 0 bases and at J to 3 bases, leaving 3 bases not matched to a gene. Germline assignment: CDR1 SGDLS and CDR2 YYNGEE. The CDR3 runs to 15 residues. Here the CDR3 reads CASSVAGRGTDTQYF. The CDR3 DNA is TGTGCCAGCAGCGTAGCCGGGAGGGGGACAGATACGCAGTATTTT.

V gene TRBV3-1 (or the pseudogene TRBV3-2) combines with J gene TRBJ1-4; D is unresolved. CDR3 length: 14 residues. Trimming removed 1 base from V and 8 bases from J, with 11 bases in between. Per germline, CDR1 LGHDT and CDR2 YNNKEL (reference sequence). CDR3 sequence reads: CASSQAVQVEKLFF. DNA for the CDR3: TGTGCCAGCAGCCAAGCGGTCCAGGTCGAAAAACTGTTTTTT.

CDR3 DNA: TGTGCCAGCAGCTTTGATGAGAATCAGCCCCAGCATTTT. Translated, it gives CASSFDENQPQHF. This chain joins TRBV7-6 and TRBJ1-5; D is undetermined. The CDR3 contains 13 residues. V lost 3 bases to trimming and J lost 4 bases, with 7 bases between them. Germline V gene data show CDR1 as SGHVS and CDR2 as FNYEAQ.

The chain employs TRBV7-9 and TRBJ2-3, with 10 nucleotides matching TRBD1. The CDR3 runs to 16 residues. Germline lookup yields CDR1 SEHNR and CDR2 FQNEAQ (reference sequence). V was clipped by 2 bases and J by 2 bases; unmatched bases: 4. DNA for the CDR3: TGTGCCAGCAGCTTATTGGGGACAGGGGTCACAGATACGCAGTATTTT. Its protein is CASSLLGTGVTDTQYF.